Below, 18 T cell receptor beta chains from the same sample are listed, as sequenced in a study of control samples from healthy donors and cancer patients. The assay was immunoSEQ multiplex PCR, and TCRdb's table has in-frame clones only and misses some. The sample lists roughly 100,000 clones, around 88% occurring once. Sample: PBMCs. The receptors stem from a man between 60 and 75 years old with lung cancer.

The J gene is TRBJ1-2, the V gene TRBV10-3, with unresolved D. The CDR3 sequence is 12 residues long. V was trimmed by 0 bases and J by 4 bases, leaving 3 bases between them. Germline lookup yields CDR1 ENHRY and CDR2 SYGVKD. CDR3 bases: TGTGCCATCAGTGAGTCGGGCTATGGCTACACCTTC. Its protein is CAISESGYGYTF.

The chain uses TRBV7-8 and TRBJ2-6; 7 positions agree with TRBD1. CDR3 size: 18 residues. Germline V gene data show CDR1 as SGHVS and CDR2 as FQNEAQ. V was clipped by 3 bases and J by 2 bases; unmatched bases: 10. In DNA form, the CDR3 reads TGTGCCAGCAGCTTGGTCCCGACAGGGAAGGCTGGGGCCAACGTCCTGACTTTC. Translation gives CASSLVPTGKAGANVLTF.

This chain links TRBV5-6 with TRBJ1-5; D might be TRBD1 (6 bases). V was shortened by 0 bases and J by 4 bases, with 14 bases between the two germline ends. The CDR3 consists of 16 residues. CDR1 is SGHDT and CDR2 is YYEEEE in the germline V gene. The CDR3, as DNA: TGTGCCAGCAGCTTGGTCGGACAGAGCAATAATCAGCCCCAGCATTTT. Translating it yields CASSLVGQSNNQPQHF.

V and J are TRBV7-9 and TRBJ2-5, with D tentatively TRBD1 (6 bases). V was trimmed by 5 bases and J by 5 bases, leaving 9 bases between them. The CDR3 extends over 12 amino acids. Germline V CDR1 and CDR2: SEHNR, FQNEAQ (reference sequence). The CDR3 sequence: CASSHTGETQYF. For the CDR3, the DNA is TGTGCCAGCAGCCACACAGGGGAGACCCAGTACTTC.

The V gene is TRBV6-4, the J gene TRBJ2-1; TRBD2 matches 14 bases. Germline-derived CDR1 and CDR2 are MRHNA and SNTAGT. The V and J ends lost 10 bases and 7 bases, in that order; junction bases with no gene match: 3. This CDR3 has 13 residues. CDR3 sequence reads: CATRTSGGNEQFF. CDR3 sequence (DNA): TGTGCCACCCGGACTAGCGGGGGGAATGAGCAGTTCTTC.

The chain has TRBV6-1 and TRBJ1-1, with 8 bases that match TRBD1. Germline CDR1 MNHNS, CDR2 SASEGT. V dropped 3 bases and J dropped 6; count of bases not matched to a gene: 9. This CDR3 has 15 residues. CDR3: CASSDPGQGMAEAFF. CDR3 DNA: TGTGCCAGCAGTGATCCCGGACAGGGTATGGCTGAAGCTTTCTTT.

This clone was seen once. CDR3 DNA sequence: TGTGCCAGCAGTGAAGTGGGGTACACCAAAAACATTCAGTACTTC. This codes for CASSEVGYTKNIQYF. The rearrangement links TRBV6-1 to TRBJ2-4; D gene uncertain. The V gene's germline CDR1 is MNHNS and CDR2 SASEGT. V lost 1 base to trimming and J lost 2 bases, with 9 bases between them. The CDR3 is 15 amino acids.

The rearrangement joins TRBV12-3 or TRBV12-4 to TRBJ2-7, with D uncertain. Trimming left V 2 bases short and J 5 bases short, with 4 bases between. The CDR3 covers 11 residues. For the CDR3, the DNA is TGTGCCAGCAGTTTAAAAAACGAGCAGTACTTC. The encoded protein is CASSLKNEQYF.

The chain carries TRBV7-9 and TRBJ1-2; D is perhaps TRBD1 (5 bases). The V gene lost 5 bases and the J gene lost 6 bases, with 25 bases spanning the gap. This CDR3 comprises 17 residues. The germline gives CDR1 SEHNR, CDR2 FQNEAQ (reference sequence). The CDR3 region has the DNA TGTGCCAGCAGCCTTACCACCGGTGGGGGGGACTTTAATGGCTACACCTTC. It translates to CASSLTTGGGDFNGYTF.

The rearrangement joins TRBV6-5 to TRBJ1-4, with D perhaps matching TRBD1 (5 bases). This CDR3 has 15 amino acids. Germline CDR1 reads MNHEY; CDR2 reads SVGAGI. V lost 0 bases to trimming and J lost 8 bases, with 13 bases between them. The CDR3 is CASSYSRPRVEKLFF. The CDR3 nucleotides are TGTGCCAGCAGTTACTCGAGACCCAGGGTAGAAAAACTGTTTTTT.

This sequence joins TRBV9 and TRBJ2-1; 8 bases map to TRBD1. CDR1 SGDLS and CDR2 YYNGEE come from the germline V gene. After removal of 0 bases from V and 10 bases from J, the junction contained 15 bases not matched to a gene. The CDR3 runs 17 residues. The CDR3 sequence: CASSVDGQGPLSIEQFF. In DNA form, the CDR3 reads TGTGCCAGCAGCGTAGATGGACAGGGTCCCCTCTCAATCGAGCAGTTCTTC.

J is TRBJ1-1 and V is TRBV5-5; 8 bases align to TRBD1. Per germline, CDR1 SGHKS and CDR2 YYEKEE (reference sequence). V trimming: 0 bases; J trimming: 3 bases; junction bases outside the gene matches: 4. The CDR3 totals 15 residues. CDR3 sequence: CASSLAGGWDTEAFF. The CDR3 DNA reads as TGTGCCAGCAGCTTGGCAGGGGGCTGGGACACTGAAGCTTTCTTT.

The chain carries TRBV7-9 and TRBJ1-2; 8 nucleotides align to TRBD1. The CDR3 length is 17 residues. V lost 2 bases, J lost 2 bases, and 10 bases stayed unmatched. Germline V gene sequence: CDR1 SEHNR, CDR2 FQNEAQ (reference sequence). The CDR3 coding sequence is TGTGCCAGCAGCTTAAATTTTGGGACAGGATTCAACTATGGCTACACCTTC. Its protein product is CASSLNFGTGFNYGYTF.

The V call is TRBV21-1, the J call TRBJ2-3; TRBD2, as called in the table, went unchecked against the DNA. TRBV21-1 is a listed pseudogene. This CDR3 region has 16 residues. As DNA, the CDR3 is TGTGCCAGCAGCACAAAGAAGCGGGGGGGGCCAGATACGCAGTATTTT. This encodes CASSTKKRGGPDTQYF.

J is TRBJ2-6 and V is TRBV30, with D possibly being TRBD2 (6 bases). The CDR3 contains 13 residues. The V and J ends lost 7 bases and 1 base respectively, with 8 bases between them. Germline V CDR1 and CDR2: GTSNPN, SVGIG (reference sequence). The CDR3 sequence is CAFRESGANVLTF. In nucleotides, the CDR3 is TGTGCCTTTCGGGAGTCTGGGGCCAACGTCCTGACTTTC. Combining the CDR3 with reference TRBV30 and TRBJ2-6 gives the whole variable domain SQTIHQWPATLVQPVGSPLSLECTVEGTSNPNLYWYRQAAGRGLQLLFYSVGIGQISSEVPQNLSASRPQDRQFILSSKKLLLSDSGFYLCAFRESGANVLTFGAGSRLTVL.

The rearrangement links TRBV10-1 to TRBJ2-3; D gene ambiguous. CDR3 length: 15 amino acids. Trimming took off 6 bases at V and 4 bases at J, with 17 bases between the two ends. Germline CDR1 and CDR2: WNHNN and SYGVQD (reference sequence). The CDR3 sequence: CASSGIMFEADTQYF. The DNA for the CDR3 is TGCGCCAGCAGCGGAATTATGTTTGAGGCAGATACGCAGTATTTT.

The V gene is TRBV6-5, the J gene TRBJ1-5, with D maybe TRBD1 (6 bases). Looked up from germline, CDR1 is MNHEY and CDR2 is SVGAGI. The CDR3 covers 14 residues. V lost 4 bases to trimming and J lost 7 bases, with 14 bases between them. The CDR3 DNA reads TGTGCCAGCAGTTTGCGGACAGAGAACCAGCCCCAGCATTTT. Amino acid sequence: CASSLRTENQPQHF.

V and J are TRBV30 and TRBJ2-3; 10 nucleotides align to TRBD2. Trimming removed 5 bases from V and 3 bases from J; junction bases left unmatched: 8. Germline CDR1 GTSNPN, CDR2 SVGIG (reference sequence). This CDR3 comprises 15 residues. CDR3 sequence: CAWGKLAGATDTQYF. CDR3 DNA sequence: TGTGCCTGGGGTAAGCTAGCGGGGGCTACAGATACGCAGTATTTT.